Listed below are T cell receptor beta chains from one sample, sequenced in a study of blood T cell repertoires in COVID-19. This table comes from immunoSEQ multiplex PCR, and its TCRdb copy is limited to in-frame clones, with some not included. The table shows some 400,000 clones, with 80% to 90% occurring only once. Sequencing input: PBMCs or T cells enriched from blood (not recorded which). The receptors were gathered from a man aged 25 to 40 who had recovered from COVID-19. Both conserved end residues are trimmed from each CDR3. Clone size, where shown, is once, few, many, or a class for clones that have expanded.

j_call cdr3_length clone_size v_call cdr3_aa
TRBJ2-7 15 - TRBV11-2 ASSPSVPGQRAYEQY
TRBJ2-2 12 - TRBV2 ASSDAANTGELF
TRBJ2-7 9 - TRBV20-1 SASRSYEQY
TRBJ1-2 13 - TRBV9 ASSVGGLSIYGYT
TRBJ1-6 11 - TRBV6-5 ASRRGLNSPLH
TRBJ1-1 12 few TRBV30 AWGTGMRNTEAF
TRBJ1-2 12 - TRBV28 ASSRSRGGYGYT
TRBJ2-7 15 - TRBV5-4 ASRPGLAGGPGNEQY
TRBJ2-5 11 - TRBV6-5 ASSKGLGETQY
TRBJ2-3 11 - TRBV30 AWSFRGTDTQY
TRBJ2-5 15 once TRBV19 ASSDPLGWEKQETQY
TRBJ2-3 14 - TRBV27 ASSLGASGSPDTQY
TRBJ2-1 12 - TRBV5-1 ASMPSGSHNEQF
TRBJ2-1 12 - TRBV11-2 ASSYVVGANEQF
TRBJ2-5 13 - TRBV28 ASSLGGKPQETQY
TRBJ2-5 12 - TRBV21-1 ASILAGFGETQY
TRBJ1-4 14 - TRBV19 ASSIGGAETNEKLF
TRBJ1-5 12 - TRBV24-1 ATSDQQGNQPQH
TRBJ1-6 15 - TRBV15 ATSRDPRDRGGSPLH
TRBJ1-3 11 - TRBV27 ASSLREGNTIY
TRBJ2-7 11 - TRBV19 ASSITGVHEQY
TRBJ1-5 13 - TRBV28 ASSPGTGVYQPQH
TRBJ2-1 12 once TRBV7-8 ASSPTRVLREQF
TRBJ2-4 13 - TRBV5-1 ASSATGGDQNIQY
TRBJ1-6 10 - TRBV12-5 ASGLVHSSLH
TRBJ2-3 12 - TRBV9 ASNLAGPTDTQY
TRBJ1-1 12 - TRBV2 ASRIQGANTEAF
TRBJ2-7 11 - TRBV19 ASGVLVGHEQY
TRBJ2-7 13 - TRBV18 ASSPLQGGDYEQY
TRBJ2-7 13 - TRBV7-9 ASSFRQGRSYEQY
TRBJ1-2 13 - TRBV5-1 ASSFYGTGGYGYT